The clone carrying this T cell receptor beta chain has only one observation. This sample is drawn from a study of T cell changes during pregnancy in multiple sclerosis. Using immunoSEQ multiplex PCR, the repertoire was profiled, and TCRdb retains in-frame clones only, with some absent. The sample contains tens of thousands of clones, 90% to 95% of which appear only once. The sequencing used CD8+ T cells from peripheral blood mononuclear cells, collected before pregnancy. This TCR was recovered from a female donor with multiple sclerosis, enrolled in a pregnancy study.

CDR3 in amino acids: CASSLWGGQGRYEQYF. The DNA for the CDR3 is TGTGCCAGCAGTTTATGGGGGGGACAGGGTCGGTACGAGCAGTACTTC. V usage is TRBV27 and J usage is TRBJ2-7; the match to TRBD1 covers 9 bases. Germline-derived CDR1 and CDR2 are MNHEY and SMNVEV (reference sequence). V shed 1 base, J shed 4 bases, and the junction held 8 bases outside the gene matches. The CDR3 runs 16 residues.